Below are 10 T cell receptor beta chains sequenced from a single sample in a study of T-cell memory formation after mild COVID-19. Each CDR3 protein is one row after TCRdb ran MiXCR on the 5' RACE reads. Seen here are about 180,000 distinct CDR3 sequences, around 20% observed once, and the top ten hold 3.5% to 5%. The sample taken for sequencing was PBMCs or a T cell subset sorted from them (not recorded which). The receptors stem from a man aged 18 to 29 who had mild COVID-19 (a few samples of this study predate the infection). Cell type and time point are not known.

The DNA for the CDR3 is TGTGCCAGCACCTGGGGGGACGCGAACACCGGGGAGCTGTTTTTT. Translation gives CASTWGDANTGELFF. This rearrangement joins TRBV12-3 or TRBV12-4 to TRBJ2-2; perhaps TRBD2 as D (6 bases). There are 15 residues in the CDR3. Trimming stripped 7 bases from V and 0 bases from J, with 12 bases between.

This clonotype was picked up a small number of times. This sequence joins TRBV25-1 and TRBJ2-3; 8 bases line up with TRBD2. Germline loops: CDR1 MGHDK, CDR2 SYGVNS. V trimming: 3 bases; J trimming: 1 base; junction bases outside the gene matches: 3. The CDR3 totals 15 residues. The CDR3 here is CASSETGGGTDTQYF. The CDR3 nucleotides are TGTGCCAGCAGTGAGACGGGGGGGGGCACAGATACGCAGTATTTT.

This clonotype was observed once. This chain's CDR3 is CASSPRETGTSEAFF. The CDR3 DNA reads TGTGCCAGCTCACCCAGGGAGACAGGAACCTCTGAAGCTTTCTTT. This chain connects TRBV18 to TRBJ1-1, with D tentatively TRBD1 (6 bases). Trimming pared 3 bases from V and 6 bases from J, leaving 17 bases between. In germline, CDR1 is KGHSH, CDR2 LQKENI. This CDR3 has 15 residues.

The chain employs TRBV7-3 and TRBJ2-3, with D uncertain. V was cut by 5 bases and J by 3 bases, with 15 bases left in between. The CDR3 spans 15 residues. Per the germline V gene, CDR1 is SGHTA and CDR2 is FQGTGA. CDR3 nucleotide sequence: TGTGCCAGCAGCCTTTCCGGGCTAACTACAGATACGCAGTATTTT. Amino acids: CASSLSGLTTDTQYF.

The CDR3 reads CASAGTSGVSPLHF. The CDR3 region has the DNA TGTGCCAGCGCCGGGACCTCCGGCGTTTCACCCCTCCACTTT. The chain employs TRBV12-3 or TRBV12-4 and TRBJ1-6, with D perhaps matching TRBD1 (5 bases). The V end lost 8 bases, the J end lost 9 bases, and 17 bases lay between the germline ends. CDR3 length: 14 amino acids.

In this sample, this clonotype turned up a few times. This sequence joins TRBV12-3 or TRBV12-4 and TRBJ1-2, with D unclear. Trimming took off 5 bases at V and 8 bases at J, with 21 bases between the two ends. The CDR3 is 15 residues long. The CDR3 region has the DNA TGTGCCAGCAGTCTTTACCAGTCCCGAATTGGGGGCTACACCTTC. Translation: CASSLYQSRIGGYTF.

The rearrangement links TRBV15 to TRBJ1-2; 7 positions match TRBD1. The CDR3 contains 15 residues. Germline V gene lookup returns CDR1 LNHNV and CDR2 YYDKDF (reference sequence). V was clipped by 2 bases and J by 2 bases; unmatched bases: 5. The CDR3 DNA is TGTGCCACCAGCAGACCGACAGGGAAGAACTATGGCTACACCTTC. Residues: CATSRPTGKNYGYTF.

The CDR3 nucleotides read TGTGCCTGGAGTTGGAAGGTCAATGAGCAGTTCTTC. Translating it yields CAWSWKVNEQFF. The genes are TRBV30 and TRBJ2-1, with no clear D. Trimming took off 2 bases at V and 6 bases at J, with 8 bases between the two ends. CDR3 length equals 12 residues. CDR1 GTSNPN and CDR2 SVGIG come from the germline V gene (reference sequence).

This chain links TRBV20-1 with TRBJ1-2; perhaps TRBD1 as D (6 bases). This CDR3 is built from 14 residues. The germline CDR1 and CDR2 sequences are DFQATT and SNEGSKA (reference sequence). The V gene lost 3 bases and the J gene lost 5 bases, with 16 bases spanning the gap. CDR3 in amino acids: CSASPETGGYGYTF. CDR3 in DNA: TGCAGTGCTAGTCCCGAGACAGGCGGTTATGGCTACACCTTC.

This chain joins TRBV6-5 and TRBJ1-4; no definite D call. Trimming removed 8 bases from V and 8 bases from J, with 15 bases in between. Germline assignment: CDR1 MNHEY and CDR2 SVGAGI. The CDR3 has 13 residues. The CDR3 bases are TGTGCCAGCGTCAGTTGGTATGAGGAAAAACTGTTTTTT. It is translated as CASVSWYEEKLFF.